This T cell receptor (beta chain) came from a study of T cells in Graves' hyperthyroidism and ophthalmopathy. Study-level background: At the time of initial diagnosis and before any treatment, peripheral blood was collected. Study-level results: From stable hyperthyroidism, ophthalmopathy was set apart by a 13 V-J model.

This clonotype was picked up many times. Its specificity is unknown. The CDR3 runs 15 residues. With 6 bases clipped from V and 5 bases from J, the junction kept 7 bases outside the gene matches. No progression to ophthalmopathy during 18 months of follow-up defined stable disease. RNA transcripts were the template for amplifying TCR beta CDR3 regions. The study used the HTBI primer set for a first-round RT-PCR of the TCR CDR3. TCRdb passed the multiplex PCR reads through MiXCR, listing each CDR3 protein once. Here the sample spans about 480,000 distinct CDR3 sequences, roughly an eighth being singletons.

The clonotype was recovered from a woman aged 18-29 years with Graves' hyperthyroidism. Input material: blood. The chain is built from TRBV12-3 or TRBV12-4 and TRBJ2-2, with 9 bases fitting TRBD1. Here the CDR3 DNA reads TGTGCCAGCAGGAAGGGGACAGGGAGGACCGGGGAGCTGTTTTTT. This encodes CASRKGTGRTGELFF.